This is a list of T cell receptor beta chains from one sample in a study of CD8+CD57+ T cells in acquired aplastic anemia. TCRdb reprocessed the reads with MiXCR, giving one entry per CDR3 protein. The sample lists some 120,000 distinct CDR3 sequences; approximately 36% were seen once. Material for sequencing was sorted CD4+, CD8+, or CD8+CD57+ T cells (not recorded which) from PBMCs. The receptors originated from a human donor with aplastic anemia. The CDR3 runs from the conserved cysteine through the conserved F or W. D genes are given only for firm matches. Rows may omit the clone size; those that give it use once, few, many or a size class.

j_call: TRBJ2-1; d_call: TRBD1; clone_size: -; v_call: TRBV6-1; cdr3_aa: CASSESQGAREQFF; cdr3_nt: TGTGCCAGCAGTGAAAGTCAGGGGGCGCGTGAGCAGTTCTTC
j_call: TRBJ1-5; d_call: -; clone_size: -; v_call: TRBV14; cdr3_aa: CASSQGARGYNEPQHF; cdr3_nt: TGTGCCAGCAGCCAGGGGGCTCGCGGGTACAATGAGCCCCAGCATTTT
j_call: TRBJ2-1; d_call: -; clone_size: many; v_call: TRBV4-1; cdr3_aa: CASSRIVTNEQFF; cdr3_nt: TGCGCCAGCAGCCGCATAGTTACCAATGAGCAGTTCTTC
j_call: TRBJ2-2; d_call: -; clone_size: many; v_call: TRBV25-1; cdr3_aa: CASSDGSRNSLTETGELFF; cdr3_nt: TGTGCCAGCAGTGACGGTTCGAGGAACAGTCTAACCGAAACCGGGGAGCTGTTTTTT
j_call: TRBJ2-5; d_call: -; clone_size: many; v_call: TRBV5-1; cdr3_aa: CASSLDEETQYF; cdr3_nt: TGCGCCAGCAGCTTGGACGAAGAGACCCAGTACTTC
j_call: TRBJ1-1; d_call: -; clone_size: -; v_call: TRBV6-1; cdr3_aa: CPRMLNTEAFF; cdr3_nt: TGCCCCAGAATGTTGAACACTGAAGCTTTCTTT
j_call: TRBJ1-4; d_call: -; clone_size: many; v_call: TRBV4-1; cdr3_aa: CASSQGLGAVRIF; cdr3_nt: TGCGCCAGCAGCCAAGGATTGGGGGCAGTTAGAATCTTT
j_call: TRBJ2-6; d_call: -; clone_size: many; v_call: TRBV20-1; cdr3_aa: CSARLSQGANVLTF; cdr3_nt: TGCAGTGCTAGATTAAGCCAGGGGGCCAACGTCCTGACTTTC
j_call: TRBJ1-2; d_call: -; clone_size: -; v_call: TRBV25-1; cdr3_aa: CASSTEGSYGYTF; cdr3_nt: TGTGCCAGCAGCACAGAGGGAAGCTATGGCTACACCTTC
j_call: TRBJ1-5; d_call: TRBD1; clone_size: many; v_call: TRBV20-1; cdr3_aa: CSARLGGDQPQHF; cdr3_nt: TGCAGTGCTAGATTAGGGGGCGATCAGCCCCAGCATTTT
j_call: TRBJ1-1; d_call: -; clone_size: -; v_call: TRBV11-2; cdr3_aa: CASSLAGVAMNTEAFF; cdr3_nt: TGTGCCAGCAGCTTAGCAGGGGTGGCTATGAACACTGAAGCTTTCTTT
j_call: TRBJ1-2; d_call: -; clone_size: many; v_call: TRBV4-1; cdr3_aa: CASRDTFVESYGYTF; cdr3_nt: TGCGCCAGCAGGGATACCTTTGTTGAATCGTATGGCTACACCTTC
j_call: TRBJ2-3; d_call: TRBD1; clone_size: -; v_call: TRBV10-1; cdr3_aa: CASRNGTGTDTQYF; cdr3_nt: TGCGCCAGCAGGAACGGGACAGGTACAGATACGCAGTATTTT
j_call: TRBJ2-5; d_call: -; clone_size: -; v_call: TRBV20-1; cdr3_aa: CSAPTLPGQVLETQYF; cdr3_nt: TGCAGTGCGCCGACACTCCCGGGACAAGTGCTAGAGACCCAGTACTTC
j_call: TRBJ1-2; d_call: TRBD1; clone_size: once; v_call: TRBV2; cdr3_aa: CASRDRGRSGYTF; cdr3_nt: TGTGCCAGCAGGGACAGGGGGAGAAGTGGCTACACCTTC